Here is one T cell receptor beta chain with its context. The antigen is not known. The V gene's germline CDR1 is SGHRS and CDR2 YFSETQ. The CDR3 consists of 13 residues. V was shortened by 0 bases and J by 6 bases, with 10 bases between the two germline ends. The data were obtained in a study of graft-versus-host responses after intestinal transplantation. Study results and caveats: Recipient marrow harbored GvH clones, some of which surfaced first in ileum or blood. An association linked early post-transplant HvG declines with peak circulating GvH clone levels.

Profiling relied on immunoSEQ multiplex PCR, and the TCRdb table lists in-frame clones only, not all of them. Of over 65,000 clones listed, around 91% are singletons. This receptor was taken from a human donor who received an intestinal transplant. This sample comprised unstimulated CD4+ T cells sorted from spleen or lymph node cells, obtained before intestinal transplant. The V gene is TRBV5-1, the J gene TRBJ2-7, with D tentatively TRBD1 (6 bases). CDR3 protein: CASSLVTGTEQYF. The CDR3 DNA reads TGCGCCAGCAGCTTGGTCACAGGGACCGAGCAGTACTTC.